This T cell receptor (beta chain) was retrieved from a study of T-cell memory formation after mild COVID-19. Study background: Across donors, TCR clusters were largely donor specific.

About this clonotype itself: The antigen is not known.

TCRalpha and TCRbeta libraries used 5'RACE with constant-segment primers and UMIs. MiXCR, run by TCRdb on the 5' RACE reads, gives a single entry per CDR3 protein. The sample lists over 70,000 distinct CDR3 sequences; about 16% were seen once. Findings of the study overall: A second wave expanding day 15 to 37 was CD4+-biased; contracting clones were balanced. Prior to infection, memory already included some responding clones, suggesting cross-reactive memory joined.

V was cut by 7 bases and J by 9 bases, with 13 bases left in between. The CDR3 has 13 residues. The V call is TRBV12-3 or TRBV12-4, the J call TRBJ1-6, with D unresolved. The material sequenced was PBMCs or a T cell subset sorted from them (not recorded which). The source of this sequence is a man between 18 and 29 years old who had mild COVID-19 (a few samples of this study predate the infection). Cell type and time point are not known. Here the CDR3 DNA reads TGTGCCAGCACCTTCTCTTCGGGTTCACCCCTCCACTTT. Translated, it gives CASTFSSGSPLHF.